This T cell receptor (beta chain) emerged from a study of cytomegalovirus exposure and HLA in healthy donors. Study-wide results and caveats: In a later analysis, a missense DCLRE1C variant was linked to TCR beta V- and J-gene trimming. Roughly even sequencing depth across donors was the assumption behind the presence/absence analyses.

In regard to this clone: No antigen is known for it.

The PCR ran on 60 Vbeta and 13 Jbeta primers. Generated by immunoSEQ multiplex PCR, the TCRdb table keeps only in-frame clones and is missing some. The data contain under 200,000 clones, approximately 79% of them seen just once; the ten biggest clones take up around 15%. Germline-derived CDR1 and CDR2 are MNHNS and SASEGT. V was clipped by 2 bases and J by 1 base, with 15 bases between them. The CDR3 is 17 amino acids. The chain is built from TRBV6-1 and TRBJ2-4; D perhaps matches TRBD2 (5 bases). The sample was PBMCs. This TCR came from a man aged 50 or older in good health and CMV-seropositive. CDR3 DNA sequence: TGTGCCAGCAGTGAATCGGTGTGGGAGTGGGCCAAAAACATTCAGTACTTC. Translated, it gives CASSESVWEWAKNIQYF.